The 21 T cell receptor beta chains below were found in one sample sequenced in a study of T cells in Graves' hyperthyroidism and ophthalmopathy. Amplified TCR beta CDR3 regions came from RNA transcripts. TCR CDR3 underwent first-round RT-PCR with the HTBI primer set. Via MiXCR, TCRdb re-called the multiplex PCR reads, giving one row per CDR3 protein. The sample has about 690,000 distinct CDR3 sequences, 17% seen once. Material for sequencing was blood. The receptors were sampled from a man between 50 and 59 years old with Graves' hyperthyroidism.

The chain joins TRBV5-1 to TRBJ2-7; possible D gene TRBD2, 5 bases. CDR1 is SGHRS, CDR2 YFSETQ, per germline. V was cut by 4 bases and J by 0 bases, with 17 bases left in between. This CDR3 has 16 residues. The CDR3 DNA is TGCGCCAGCAGCATTACCAGCGGTAAAAGCTCCTACGAGCAGTACTTC. Protein sequence: CASSITSGKSSYEQYF.

This clonotype showed up just a few times. V gene TRBV20-1 combines with J gene TRBJ1-5; D uncertain. The V gene lost 1 base and the J gene lost 10 bases, with 14 bases spanning the gap. Germline V CDR1 and CDR2: DFQATT, SNEGSKA (reference sequence). CDR3 length: 13 residues. CDR3 sequence reads: CSARVDGNLPQHF. CDR3 in DNA: TGCAGTGCTAGAGTGGACGGGAATCTTCCCCAGCATTTT.

The genes are TRBV6-2 or TRBV6-3 and TRBJ2-7; no firm D call. V was shortened by 7 bases and J by 5 bases, with 18 bases between the two germline ends. Germline CDR1 MNHEY, CDR2 SVGEGT. The CDR3 runs to 14 residues. CDR3 amino acids: CASNPLDARHEQYF. The CDR3 nucleotides read TGTGCCAGCAACCCCTTGGATGCGCGCCACGAGCAGTACTTC.

This rearrangement joins TRBV27 to TRBJ2-7; unclear D gene. V was trimmed by 1 base and J by 9 bases, leaving 13 bases between them. The germline CDR1 and CDR2 sequences are MNHEY and SMNVEV (reference sequence). This CDR3 contains 13 residues. DNA for the CDR3: TGTGCCAGCAGTTTATACACAGAGAACAGGCAGTACTTC. The encoded protein is CASSLYTENRQYF.

This clonotype occurred once. It is likely a read error, because the conserved phenylalanine at the end of the CDR3 is missing. V is TRBV19 and J is TRBJ2-7; D is uncertain. The CDR3 loop spans 13 amino acids. Trimming took off 5 bases at V and 5 bases at J, with 13 bases between the two ends. Germline CDR1 is LNHDA and CDR2 is SQIVND (reference sequence). CDR3 sequence: CASSPTGPNEQYL. Here the CDR3 DNA reads TGTGCCAGTAGTCCCACCGGACCTAACGAGCAGTACCTC.

Details on this clonotype: This CDR3 is missing its conserved last phenylalanine or tryptophan, likely due to a read error. CDR3 sequence: CASSKPGTAENTEAFL. The CDR3 bases are TGTGCCAGCAGTAAACCCGGGACAGCAGAGAACACTGAAGCTTTCCTT. The V gene is TRBV6-2 or TRBV6-3, the J gene TRBJ1-1, with 7 bases identical to TRBD1. This CDR3 has 16 residues. Trimming removed 5 bases from V and 1 base from J; junction bases left unmatched: 10. From germline, CDR1 is MNHEY and CDR2 SVGEGT.

This clonotype was seen repeatedly, ten times or more. This chain joins TRBV2 and TRBJ2-1, with 12 bases matching TRBD2. J gave up 8 bases and V 5 bases, and 7 bases lay outside the gene matches. The CDR3 runs to 15 residues. The germline gives CDR1 SNHLY, CDR2 FYNNEI. The CDR3 DNA reads TGTGCCAGCAGTTCTAGCGGGAGGGCAGACGATGAGCAGTTCTTC. Protein sequence: CASSSSGRADDEQFF. Together with reference TRBV2 and TRBJ2-1, the CDR3 gives the full variable domain: EPEVTQTPSHQVTQMGQEVILRCVPISNHLYFYWYRQILGQKVEFLVSFYNNEISEKSEIFDDQFSVERPDGSNFTLKIRSTKLEDSAMYFCASSSSGRADDEQFFGPGTRLTVL.

This clonotype was detected many times. The rearrangement joins TRBV5-6 to TRBJ1-1, with unresolved D. V was shortened by 6 bases and J by 4 bases, with 13 bases between the two germline ends. There are 13 residues in the CDR3. The germline V gene has CDR1 SGHDT and CDR2 YYEEEE. The CDR3, as DNA: TGTGCCAGCACCAGATGGGAGGGCACTGAAGCTTTCTTT. Its translation is CASTRWEGTEAFF.

This clonotype appeared many times. The chain joins TRBV6-2 or TRBV6-3 to TRBJ2-7; D ambiguous. The germline CDR1 and CDR2 sequences are MNHEY and SVGEGT. The ends were cut back, 4 bases at V and 6 bases at J, with 7 bases in the middle. The length of the CDR3 is 11 residues. Here the CDR3 DNA reads TGTGCCAGCAGTTCGAACGGCGAGCAGTACTTC. Residues: CASSSNGEQYF.

This clonotype was recorded many times. This chain joins TRBV2 and TRBJ2-3, with 13 bases fitting TRBD2. The CDR3 is 15 amino acids. With V trimmed by 7 bases and J by 8 bases, 9 bases remained unmatched. Germline CDR1 and CDR2: SNHLY and FYNNEI. The CDR3 here is CASISLAGGIGTQYF. The CDR3 DNA follows: TGTGCCAGCATTTCACTAGCGGGAGGGATTGGTACGCAGTATTTT.

The J gene is TRBJ2-1, the V gene TRBV7-9, with 9 bases aligning to TRBD1. Germline assignment: CDR1 SEHNR and CDR2 FQNEAQ (reference sequence). The CDR3 length is 16 residues. After removal of 0 bases from V and 0 bases from J, the junction contained 0 bases not matched to a gene. The CDR3 sequence is CASSLATGGSYNEQFF. The CDR3 DNA reads as TGTGCCAGCAGCTTAGCGACAGGGGGCTCCTACAATGAGCAGTTCTTC.

The chain is built from TRBV11-3 and TRBJ1-2; D is unclear. V shed 1 base and J shed 2 bases, with 8 bases lying between them. Germline lookup yields CDR1 SGHNT and CDR2 YENEEA. This CDR3 spans 14 amino acids. The CDR3 reads CASSLGSYNYGYTF. In nucleotides, the CDR3 is TGTGCCAGCAGCTTAGGAAGTTACAACTATGGCTACACCTTC.

The table lists this clonotype with many counts. This chain joins TRBV28 and TRBJ2-1, with 9 bases aligning to TRBD2. This CDR3 is built from 15 residues. Germline V gene sequence: CDR1 MDHEN, CDR2 SYDVKM. Trimming took 5 bases from V and 4 from J; bases not matched to a gene: 6. The CDR3, as DNA: TGTGCCAGCAGTATAGCGGGAGCTACTTACAATGAGCAGTTCTTC. This translates into CASSIAGATYNEQFF.

This clonotype came up many times. This CDR3 is CASSATGFNYGYTF. The DNA for the CDR3 is TGTGCCAGCAGTGCTACAGGGTTTAACTATGGCTACACCTTC. The V and J genes are TRBV27 and TRBJ1-2; possible D gene TRBD1, 6 bases. Trimming removed 5 bases from V and 1 base from J, with 11 bases in between. The CDR3 has 14 amino acids. CDR1 is MNHEY and CDR2 is SMNVEV in the germline V gene (reference sequence).

This clonotype turned up a few times. V is TRBV27 and J is TRBJ2-7, with D possibly called TRBD1 or TRBD2 (5 bases each). The V and J ends lost 1 base and 0 bases respectively, with 13 bases between them. The CDR3 contains 16 residues. The germline CDR1 and CDR2 sequences are MNHEY and SMNVEV (reference sequence). The CDR3 bases are TGTGCCAGCAGTTTATTCCGGGGCCAAAGCTCCTACGAGCAGTACTTC. This encodes CASSLFRGQSSYEQYF.

V is TRBV15 and J is TRBJ2-1; TRBD1 matches 8 bases. The germline V gene has CDR1 LNHNV and CDR2 YYDKDF (reference sequence). This CDR3 region has 15 residues. The ends lost 3 bases at V and 7 bases at J; junction bases unmatched: 8. The DNA of the CDR3 is TGTGCCACCAGCAGTGGACAGGGCAAGGGGAATGAGCAGTTCTTC. Encoded protein: CATSSGQGKGNEQFF.

This clonotype appeared a few times. This chain links TRBV28 with TRBJ1-1; no clear D gene. There are 12 residues in the CDR3. The germline CDR1 and CDR2 sequences are MDHEN and SYDVKM. The V and J ends lost 3 bases and 6 bases respectively, with 8 bases between them. The CDR3 DNA reads TGTGCCAGCAGTTTCTTTGTCTCTGAAGCTTTCTTT. This encodes CASSFFVSEAFF.

This clonotype was counted many times. The chain is built from TRBV3-1 and TRBJ1-1, with TRBD1 identical over 10 bases. The ends lost 3 bases at V and 1 base at J; junction bases unmatched: 8. Per the germline V gene, CDR1 is LGHDT and CDR2 is YNNKEL (reference sequence). The CDR3 totals 17 residues. The CDR3 nucleotides read TGTGCCAGCAGCCAGCGGGGGACAGGGGCAGAGAACACTGAAGCTTTCTTT. Its protein product is CASSQRGTGAENTEAFF.

This clonotype occurred many times. V is TRBV7-2 and J is TRBJ2-7, with 11 bases aligning to TRBD2. The J segment lost 5 bases and the V segment lost 1 base, leaving 7 bases of the junction unmatched. The germline CDR1 and CDR2 sequences are SGHTA and FQGNSA. The CDR3 has 16 amino acids. The CDR3 loop reads CASSLGVAGGGHEQYF. CDR3 nucleotide sequence: TGTGCCAGCAGCTTAGGGGTAGCGGGAGGGGGCCACGAGCAGTACTTC. Drawing the rest from reference TRBV7-2 and TRBJ2-7, the complete variable domain is GAGVSQSPSNKVTEKGKDVELRCDPISGHTALYWYRQSLGQGLEFLIYFQGNSAPDKSGLPSDRFSAERTGGSVSTLTIQRTQQEDSAVYLCASSLGVAGGGHEQYFGPGTRLTVT.

This clonotype has just a few counts. V is TRBV30 and J is TRBJ1-6; D is unresolved. Germline values: CDR1 GTSNPN, CDR2 SVGIG (reference sequence). Trimming cost V 0 bases and J 9 bases, with 15 bases left between them. The CDR3 length is 15 residues. CDR3 sequence: CAWSVTGHSLSPLHF. In DNA, the CDR3 is TGTGCCTGGAGTGTAACCGGGCACAGTCTTTCACCCCTCCACTTT.

This clonotype was detected only a few times. J is TRBJ2-1 and V is TRBV7-9; TRBD2 agrees at 7 bases. The CDR3 totals 11 residues. Unmatched junction bases numbered 0, after V lost 4 bases and J lost 9 bases. Germline V gene lookup returns CDR1 SEHNR and CDR2 FQNEAQ (reference sequence). The CDR3 nucleotides are TGTGCCAGCAGCTGGGAGGGTGAGCAGTTCTTC. This codes for CASSWEGEQFF. Supplemented by reference TRBV7-9 and TRBJ2-1, the full variable domain reads DTGVSQNPRHKITKRGQNVTFRCDPISEHNRLYWYRQTLGQGPEFLTYFQNEAQLEKSRLLSDRFSAERPKGSFSTLEIQRTEQGDSAMYLCASSWEGEQFFGPGTRLTVL.